The next 18 T cell receptor beta chains were all read from a single sample in a study of OX40 agonist ivuxolimab in advanced cancers. Assay: immunoSEQ multiplex PCR; the TCRdb copy retains only in-frame clones and omits some. The sample lists approximately 69,000 clones; nearly 90% were seen once. The sample was CD4+ or CD8+ T cells sorted from blood, taken in a trial of the OX40 agonist ivuxolimab. Receptors originate from an adult with an advanced solid tumor such as melanoma, head and neck, liver or kidney cancer.

V and J are TRBV6-5 and TRBJ1-1, with D possibly TRBD1 on 6 matching bases. V lost 6 bases and J lost 1, with 9 bases in between. The CDR3 loop spans 13 amino acids. Germline V gene sequence: CDR1 MNHEY, CDR2 SVGAGI. The CDR3: CASRRGRNTEAFF. The DNA of the CDR3 is TGTGCCAGCAGGCGGGGGCGGAACACTGAAGCTTTCTTT.

The V call is TRBV6-5, the J call TRBJ1-4, with D maybe TRBD1 (5 bases). Trimming took off 3 bases at V and 4 bases at J, with 15 bases between the two ends. CDR1 is MNHEY and CDR2 is SVGAGI in the germline V gene. The CDR3 length is 16 residues. The chain's CDR3 is CASSYRQGPDNEKLFF. CDR3 DNA: TGTGCCAGCAGTTATAGGCAGGGCCCTGATAATGAAAAACTGTTTTTT.

The chain links TRBV7-9 to TRBJ2-7; tentatively, D is TRBD2 (5 bases). This CDR3 contains 14 residues. Trimming took off 0 bases at V and 3 bases at J, with 9 bases between the two ends. Germline-derived CDR1 and CDR2 are SEHNR and FQNEAQ (reference sequence). CDR3 sequence: CASSLASGGYEQYF. The CDR3, as DNA: TGTGCCAGCAGCTTAGCGAGCGGAGGCTACGAGCAGTACTTC.

This clone was picked up one time. The chain employs TRBV6-5 and TRBJ2-3; 9 bases are shared with TRBD2. The CDR3 runs to 16 residues. The germline V gene has CDR1 MNHEY and CDR2 SVGAGI. The ends lost 0 bases at V and 7 bases at J; junction bases unmatched: 8. CDR3 loop: CASSYSRTTSGNTQYF. Written as DNA, the CDR3 is TGTGCCAGCAGTTACTCTCGAACGACTAGCGGTAATACGCAGTATTTT.

This chain joins TRBV10-3 and TRBJ2-3; D gene ambiguous. V dropped 9 bases and J dropped 2 bases, with 9 bases sitting between them. CDR3 length equals 12 residues. Germline V gene sequence: CDR1 ENHRY, CDR2 SYGVKD. In nucleotides, the CDR3 is TGTGCCATTTCCGATCCCACAGATACGCAGTATTTT. It codes for CAISDPTDTQYF.

This clone was seen just once. The chain uses TRBV6-6 and TRBJ2-5; D gene unclear. This CDR3 comprises 14 residues. Germline values: CDR1 MNHNY, CDR2 SVGAGI (reference sequence). V was cut by 0 bases and J by 3 bases, with 8 bases left in between. CDR3 DNA sequence: TGTGCCAGCAGTTACTCATCAGAGAAAGAGACCCAGTACTTC. Its translation is CASSYSSEKETQYF.

V usage is TRBV10-3 and J usage is TRBJ2-5; D not certain. The V end was cut by 0 bases, the J end by 5 bases, with 4 bases between. Germline CDR1 is ENHRY and CDR2 is SYGVKD. This CDR3 has 12 residues. CDR3 sequence (DNA): TGTGCCATCAGTGAGTCGAGGGAGACCCAGTACTTC. This codes for CAISESRETQYF.

This chain links TRBV10-1 with TRBJ2-2; D gene unclear. The CDR3 spans 14 residues. Germline CDR1 reads WNHNN; CDR2 reads SYGVQD (reference sequence). V lost 0 bases to trimming and J lost 1 base, with 3 bases between them. The CDR3 coding sequence is TGCGCCAGCAGTGAGTCCTGGAACACCGGGGAGCTGTTTTTT. Translated: CASSESWNTGELFF.

This clone showed up just once. This chain links TRBV19 with TRBJ2-3; 8 bases match TRBD2. The J segment lost 0 bases and the V segment lost 8 bases, leaving 4 bases of the junction unmatched. The germline gives CDR1 LNHDA, CDR2 SQIVND (reference sequence). This CDR3 contains 14 residues. Here the CDR3 reads CASGRGVSTDTQYF. Written as DNA, the CDR3 is TGTGCCAGTGGGCGGGGGGTTAGCACAGATACGCAGTATTTT.

V gene TRBV6-6 combines with J gene TRBJ1-4; D call uncertain. Trimming removed 0 bases from V and 6 bases from J, with 11 bases in between. Germline CDR1 reads MNHNY; CDR2 reads SVGAGI (reference sequence). CDR3 length: 15 residues. CDR3 in DNA: TGTGCCAGCAGTTACTCGGGCAGTGTCGATGAAAAACTGTTTTTT. Residues: CASSYSGSVDEKLFF.

The genes are TRBV28 and TRBJ1-5; 8 nucleotides line up with TRBD1. The V gene end was trimmed by 7 bases and the J gene end by 7 bases; junction bases not matched to a gene: 9. This CDR3 spans 14 amino acids. Germline V gene lookup returns CDR1 MDHEN and CDR2 SYDVKM. CDR3 sequence (DNA): TGTGCCAGCATACAGGGGGGTTCAGGACAGCCCCAGCATTTT. Its translation: CASIQGGSGQPQHF.

V is TRBV7-9 and J is TRBJ1-5; TRBD1 is a possible D gene (5 bases). Germline CDR1 reads SEHNR; CDR2 reads FQNEAQ (reference sequence). Trimming removed 3 bases at V and 4 bases at J, with 13 bases between. CDR3 length equals 15 residues. The DNA of the CDR3 is TGTGCCAGCAGCTTCGGACATTTGGGGAATCAGCCCCAGCATTTT. Translation gives CASSFGHLGNQPQHF. Variable domain in full (rest from reference TRBV7-9 and TRBJ1-5): DTGVSQNPRHKITKRGQNVTFRCDPISEHNRLYWYRQTLGQGPEFLTYFQNEAQLEKSRLLSDRFSAERPKGSFSTLEIQRTEQGDSAMYLCASSFGHLGNQPQHFGDGTRLSIL.

The chain has TRBV27 and TRBJ2-7; tentatively, D is TRBD2 (6 bases). This CDR3 contains 16 residues. Trimming shortened V by 7 bases and J by 6 bases, and 25 bases separated the two germline ends. CDR1 is MNHEY, CDR2 SMNVEV, per germline (reference sequence). The CDR3 loop is CASTREPVIAGSEQYF. The CDR3 DNA reads TGTGCCAGCACTCGGGAGCCGGTAATCGCGGGGTCCGAGCAGTACTTC.

As concerns this clone: At the DNA level, this CDR3 is encoded by other sequences in the same sample as well. The chain carries TRBV18 and TRBJ1-5, with 9 bases lining up with TRBD1. CDR3 length equals 13 residues. V shed 3 bases, J shed 6 bases, and the junction held 0 bases outside the gene matches. Germline V lookup: CDR1 KGHSH, CDR2 LQKENI. The CDR3 DNA reads TGTGCCAGCTCACCGGGACAGGGTCAGCCCCAGCATTTT. It codes for CASSPGQGQPQHF.

This sequence joins TRBV7-9 and TRBJ2-2; 9 bases align to TRBD1. Germline V CDR1 and CDR2: SEHNR, FQNEAQ (reference sequence). The CDR3 totals 16 residues. Trimming at V came to 5 bases and at J to 3 bases, leaving 7 bases not matched to a gene. The CDR3 loop is CASSPGTGRYTGELFF. DNA of the CDR3: TGTGCCAGCAGCCCCGGGACAGGGAGATACACCGGGGAGCTGTTTTTT.

The chain couples TRBV18 to TRBJ2-7, with D possibly matching TRBD2 (5 bases). From germline, CDR1 is KGHSH and CDR2 LQKENI. Trimming shortened V by 3 bases and J by 2 bases, and 5 bases separated the two germline ends. The CDR3 is 12 residues long. The CDR3 loop reads CASSPGTYEQYF. Written as DNA, the CDR3 is TGTGCCAGCTCACCCGGGACCTACGAGCAGTACTTC.

The chain is built from TRBV4-3 and TRBJ2-3; tentatively, D is TRBD2 (6 bases). CDR1 and CDR2 (germline): LGHNA, YSLEER. V gave up 1 base and J gave up 4 bases, with 21 bases separating them. The CDR3 is made up of 18 amino acids. This CDR3 reads CASSQVLRGEPGADTQYF. The CDR3, as DNA: TGCGCCAGCAGCCAAGTACTTCGGGGAGAACCGGGGGCAGATACGCAGTATTTT.

Note on this clone: This sample also contains other DNA sequences that code for the same CDR3. This chain links TRBV6-5 with TRBJ1-5; the D gene is possibly TRBD1 (6 bases). Trimming shortened V by 0 bases and J by 6 bases, and 6 bases separated the two germline ends. Germline CDR1 reads MNHEY; CDR2 reads SVGAGI. The CDR3 is made up of 13 amino acids. In nucleotides, the CDR3 is TGTGCCAGCAGTTACTCCAGGGGTCAGCCCCAGCATTTT. This gives the protein CASSYSRGQPQHF.